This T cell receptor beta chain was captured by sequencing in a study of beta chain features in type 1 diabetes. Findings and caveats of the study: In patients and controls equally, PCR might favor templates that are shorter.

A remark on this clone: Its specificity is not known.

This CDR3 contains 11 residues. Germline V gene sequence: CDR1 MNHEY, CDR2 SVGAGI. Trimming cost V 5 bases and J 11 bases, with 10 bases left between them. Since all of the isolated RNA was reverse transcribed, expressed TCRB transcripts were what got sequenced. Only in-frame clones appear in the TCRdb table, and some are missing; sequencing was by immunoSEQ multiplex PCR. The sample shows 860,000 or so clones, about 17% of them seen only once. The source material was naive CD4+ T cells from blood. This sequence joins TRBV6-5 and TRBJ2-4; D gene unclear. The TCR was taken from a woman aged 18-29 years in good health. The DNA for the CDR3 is TGTGCCAGCAGTGTTGAGTTAGTTCAGTACTTC. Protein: CASSVELVQYF.